This T cell receptor (beta chain) was sequenced for a study of vaccination and CD4 T cells after COVID-19 (dated by TCRdb to the early 2020s). General notes on the study: The convalescent cohort included six males and four females, with two Hispanic individuals, seven Caucasians, two Asians and one multiracial person. Post-COVID blood samples were collected from convalescent patients a median of roughly 100 days after diagnosis, with a range of roughly 30 to 161 days. Participants received two doses of either the Pfizer-BioNTech BNT162b2 vaccine (n=8) or the Moderna mRNA-1273 vaccine (n=2). Control cultures used a CEFX viral epitope pool as positive control, an HIV-1 Nef peptide pool as negative control, or no peptide. In around nine COVID-19 convalescent patients and a few infection-naive healthy vaccine recipients, the spike-specific CD4+ TCR repertoire before mRNA vaccination was compared with the repertoire after mRNA vaccination. Overlapping spike peptide pools from SARS-CoV-2 and from the common cold coronaviruses HCoV-NL63, HCoV-OC43 and HCoV-229E were used as culture stimuli. Post-vaccine blood samples were obtained a median of approximately 74 days after the second vaccine dose, with a range of 14 to 241 days. At the TCR clonotype level, an earlier paper using these donors assessed memory CD4+ T cell crossreactivity between SARS-CoV-2 and common cold coronavirus spike proteins.

Broad study findings and their caveats: Of the vaccine-specific clones in convalescent patients, 304 of 307, or nearly all, reacted only to SARS-CoV-2 spike and did not cross-react with common cold coronaviruses. The median number of SARS-CoV-2-reactive clonotypes rose from 21 after infection to some 37 after vaccination, but the change was not significant. Only a relatively small number of convalescent patients were included in the study, and early timepoints following natural infection were not analyzed. Among the post-vaccine SARS-CoV-2-reactive clones in convalescent patients, a median around 90% showed up only after vaccination, which suggests vaccine-specific priming.

What the treatment or condition label conveys for this sample: approximately nine-day PBMC culture with coronavirus spike peptide pools or control peptides (ViraFEST assay). CD4+ T cells from unexposed donors were collected before the COVID-19 pandemic (2011-2018). The study used the ViraFEST assay, which expanded antigen-specific T cells with peptide pools and then identified expanded clonotypes by TCR sequencing. Each well held some 2 million PBMCs cultured in IMDM containing roughly 5% human AB serum and approximately 9.6 IU/ml IL-2, with 10 ug/ml peptide pools added. Half of the culture medium was replaced with fresh IL-2-containing medium on days 3 and 7. Once the cells had been in culture for 9 to 10 days, the EasySep CD4+ T cell isolation kit was used to isolate CD4+ T cells by negative selection. As cell number allowed, CD4+ T cells from unexposed donors were tested for reactivity to SARS-CoV-2 S and N and to four common cold coronavirus spike pools. Ficoll-Paque Plus gradient centrifugation was used to isolate PBMCs from whole blood, and the isolated PBMCs were then either used fresh or cryopreserved at -140C. In general, triplicate wells were set up for every culture condition. Leukapheresis product for the unexposed donors was bought commercially.

On this clonotype: Its binding antigen is unknown. Per-base qualities were not stored, and no clone one base away is much larger.

The germline V gene supplies CDR1 SGHVS and CDR2 FNYEAQ. The CDR3 sequence holds 16 residues, the cysteine and phenylalanine included. The only DNA kept is the CDR3, 48 bases in frame from the first base. V is shortened by 3 bases, J by 2 bases, and the region joining them spans 15 bases. The method was PCR. DNA from cultured CD4+ T cells underwent TCR sequencing with the Oncomine TCR Beta short-read assay at the Johns Hopkins FTIC core. Genomic DNA was extracted from the cultured CD4+ T cells with the QIAamp micro DNA kit. Oncomine TCR Beta libraries from cultured CD4+ T cells were pooled using unique dual indexes and sequenced on an Illumina iSeq 100. Regarding the original processing steps: Non-productive sequences were removed, and CDR3s not starting with C, not ending with F or W, or shorter than 7 amino acids were discarded. Antigen-specific clonotypes were identified using the MANAFEST web application through comparison of peptide-stimulated wells with reference and other culture wells. An FDR below 0.05, an odds ratio above 5, and a productive frequency above 0.1% in at least two of three replicate wells were required for clones to be considered positive. A clonotype counted as cross-reactive if it showed significant expansion both in the SARS-CoV-2 spike wells and in at least one common cold coronavirus spike condition. Similarity between CDR3 sequences was evaluated in R version 3.6.1 using Levenshtein distances (stringdist) and unrooted phylogenetic trees (ape). The public reads were reanalyzed by TCRdb: fastp trimming at Q25, MiXCR alignment, in-frame beta chains only. Each record represents a unique CDR3 protein, reported with the most common genes and DNA among its rows. These V and J calls rely on TCRdb rather than the paper's analysis. This sample comprises roughly 7,300 distinct CDR3 sequences, 46% of them detected only once. The leading ten clones occupy around a third of the sample.

The sequence was collected from a human donor in good health. Sequenced input: CD4+ T cells from blood, cultured in vitro. The chain is made from TRBV7-6 and TRBJ2-3; a confident D gene designation cannot be given. The encoded CDR3 is CASSFGPRGNTDTQYF. The DNA sequence is as follows: TGTGCCAGCAGCTTCGGCCCTAGAGGAAACACAGATACGCAGTATTTT.